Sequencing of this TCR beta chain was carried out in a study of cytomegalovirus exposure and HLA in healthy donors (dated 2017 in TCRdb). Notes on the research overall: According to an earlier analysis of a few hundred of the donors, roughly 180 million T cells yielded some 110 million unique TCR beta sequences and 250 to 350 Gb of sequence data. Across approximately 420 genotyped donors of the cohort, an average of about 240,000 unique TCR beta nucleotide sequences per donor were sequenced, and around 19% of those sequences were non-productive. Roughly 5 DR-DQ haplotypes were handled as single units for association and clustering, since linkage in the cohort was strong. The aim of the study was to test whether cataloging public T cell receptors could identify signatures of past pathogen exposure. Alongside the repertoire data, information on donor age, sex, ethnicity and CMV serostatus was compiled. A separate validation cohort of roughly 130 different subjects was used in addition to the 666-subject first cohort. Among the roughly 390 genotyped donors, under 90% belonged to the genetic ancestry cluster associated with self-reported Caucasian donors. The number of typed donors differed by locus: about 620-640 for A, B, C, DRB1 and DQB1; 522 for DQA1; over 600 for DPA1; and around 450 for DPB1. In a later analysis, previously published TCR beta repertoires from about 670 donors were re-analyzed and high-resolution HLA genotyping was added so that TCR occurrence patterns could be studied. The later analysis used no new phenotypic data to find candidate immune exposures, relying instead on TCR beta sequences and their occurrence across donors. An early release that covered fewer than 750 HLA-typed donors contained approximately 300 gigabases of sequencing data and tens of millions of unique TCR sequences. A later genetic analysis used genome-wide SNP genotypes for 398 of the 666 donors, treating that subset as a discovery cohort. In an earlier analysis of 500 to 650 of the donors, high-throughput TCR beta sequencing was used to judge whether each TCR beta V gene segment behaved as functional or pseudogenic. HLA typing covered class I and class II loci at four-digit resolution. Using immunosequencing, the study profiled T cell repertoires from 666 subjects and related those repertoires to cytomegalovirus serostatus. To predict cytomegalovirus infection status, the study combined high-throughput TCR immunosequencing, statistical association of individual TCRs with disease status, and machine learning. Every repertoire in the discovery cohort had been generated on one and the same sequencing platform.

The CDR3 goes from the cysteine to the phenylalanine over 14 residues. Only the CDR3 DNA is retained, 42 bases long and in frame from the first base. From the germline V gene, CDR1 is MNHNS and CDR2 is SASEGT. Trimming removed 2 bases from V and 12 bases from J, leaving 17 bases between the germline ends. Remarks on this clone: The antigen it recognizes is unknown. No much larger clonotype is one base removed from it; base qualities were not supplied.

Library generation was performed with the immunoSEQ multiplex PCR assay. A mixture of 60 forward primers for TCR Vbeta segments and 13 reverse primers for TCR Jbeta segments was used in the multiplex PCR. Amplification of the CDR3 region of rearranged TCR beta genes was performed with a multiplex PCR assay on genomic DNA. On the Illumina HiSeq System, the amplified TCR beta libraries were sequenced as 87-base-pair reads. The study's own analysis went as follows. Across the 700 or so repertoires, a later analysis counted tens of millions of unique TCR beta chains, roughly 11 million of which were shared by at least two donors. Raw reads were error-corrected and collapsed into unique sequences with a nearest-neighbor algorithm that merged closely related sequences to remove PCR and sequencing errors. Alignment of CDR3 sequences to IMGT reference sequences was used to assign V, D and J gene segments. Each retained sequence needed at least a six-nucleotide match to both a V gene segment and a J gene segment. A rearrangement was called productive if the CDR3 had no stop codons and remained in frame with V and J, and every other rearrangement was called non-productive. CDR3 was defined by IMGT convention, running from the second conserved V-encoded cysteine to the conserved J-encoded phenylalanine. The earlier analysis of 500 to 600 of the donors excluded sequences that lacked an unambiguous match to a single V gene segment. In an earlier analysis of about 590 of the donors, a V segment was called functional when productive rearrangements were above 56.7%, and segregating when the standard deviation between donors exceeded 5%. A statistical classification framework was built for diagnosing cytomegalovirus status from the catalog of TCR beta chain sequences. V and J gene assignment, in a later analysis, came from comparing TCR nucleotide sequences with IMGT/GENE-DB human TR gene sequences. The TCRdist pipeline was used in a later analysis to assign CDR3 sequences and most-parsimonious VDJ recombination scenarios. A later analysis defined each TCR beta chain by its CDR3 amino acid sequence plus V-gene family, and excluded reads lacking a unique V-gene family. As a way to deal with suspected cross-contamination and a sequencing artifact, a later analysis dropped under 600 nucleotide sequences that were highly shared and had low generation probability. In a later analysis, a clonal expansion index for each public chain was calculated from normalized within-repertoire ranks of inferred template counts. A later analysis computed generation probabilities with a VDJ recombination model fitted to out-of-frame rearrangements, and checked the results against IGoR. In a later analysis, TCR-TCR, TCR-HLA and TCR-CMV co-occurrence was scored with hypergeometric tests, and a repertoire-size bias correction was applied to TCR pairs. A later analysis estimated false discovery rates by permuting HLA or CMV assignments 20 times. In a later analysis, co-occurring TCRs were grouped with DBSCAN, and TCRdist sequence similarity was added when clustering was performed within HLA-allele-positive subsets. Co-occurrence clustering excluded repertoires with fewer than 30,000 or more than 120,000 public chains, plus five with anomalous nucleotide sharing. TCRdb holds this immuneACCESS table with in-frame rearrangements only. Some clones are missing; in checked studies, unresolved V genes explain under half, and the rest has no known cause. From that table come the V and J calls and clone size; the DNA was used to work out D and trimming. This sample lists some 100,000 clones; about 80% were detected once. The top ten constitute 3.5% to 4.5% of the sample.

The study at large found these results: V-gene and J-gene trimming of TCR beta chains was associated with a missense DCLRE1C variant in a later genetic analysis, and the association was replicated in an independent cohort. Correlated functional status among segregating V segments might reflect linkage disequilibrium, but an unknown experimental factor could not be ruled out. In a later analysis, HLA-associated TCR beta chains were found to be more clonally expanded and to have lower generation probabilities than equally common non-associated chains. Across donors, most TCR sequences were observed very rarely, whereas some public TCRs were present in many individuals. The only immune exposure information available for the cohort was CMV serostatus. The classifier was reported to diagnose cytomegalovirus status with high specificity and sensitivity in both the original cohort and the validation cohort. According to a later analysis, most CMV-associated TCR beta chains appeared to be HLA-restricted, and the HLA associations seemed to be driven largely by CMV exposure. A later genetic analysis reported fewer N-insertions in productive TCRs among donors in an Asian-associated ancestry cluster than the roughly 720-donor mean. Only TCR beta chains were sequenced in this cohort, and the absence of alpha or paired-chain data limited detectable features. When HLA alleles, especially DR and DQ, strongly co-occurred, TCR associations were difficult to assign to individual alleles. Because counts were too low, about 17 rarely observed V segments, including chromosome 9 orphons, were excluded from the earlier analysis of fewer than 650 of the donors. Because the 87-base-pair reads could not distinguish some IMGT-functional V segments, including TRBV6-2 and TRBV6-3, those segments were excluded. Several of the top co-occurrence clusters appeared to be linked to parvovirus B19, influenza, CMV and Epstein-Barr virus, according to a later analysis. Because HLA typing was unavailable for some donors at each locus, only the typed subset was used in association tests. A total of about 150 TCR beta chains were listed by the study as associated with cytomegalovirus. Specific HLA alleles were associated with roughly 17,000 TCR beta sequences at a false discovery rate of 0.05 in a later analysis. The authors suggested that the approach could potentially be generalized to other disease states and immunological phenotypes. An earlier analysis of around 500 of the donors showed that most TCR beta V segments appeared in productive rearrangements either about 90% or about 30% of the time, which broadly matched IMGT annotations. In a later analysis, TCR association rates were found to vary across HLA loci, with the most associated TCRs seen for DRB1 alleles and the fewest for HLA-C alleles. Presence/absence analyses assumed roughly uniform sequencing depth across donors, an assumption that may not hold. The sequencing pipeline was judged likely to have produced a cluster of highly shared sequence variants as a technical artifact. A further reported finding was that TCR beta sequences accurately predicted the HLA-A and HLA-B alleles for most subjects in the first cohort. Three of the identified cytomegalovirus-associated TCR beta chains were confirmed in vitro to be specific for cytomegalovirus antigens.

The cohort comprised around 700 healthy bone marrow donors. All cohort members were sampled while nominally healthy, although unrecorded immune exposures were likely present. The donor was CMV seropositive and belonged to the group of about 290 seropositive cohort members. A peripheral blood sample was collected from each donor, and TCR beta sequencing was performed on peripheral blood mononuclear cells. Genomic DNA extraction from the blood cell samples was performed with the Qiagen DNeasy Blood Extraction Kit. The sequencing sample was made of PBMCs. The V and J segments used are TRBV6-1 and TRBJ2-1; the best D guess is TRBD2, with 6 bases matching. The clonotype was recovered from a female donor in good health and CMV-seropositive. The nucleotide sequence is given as TGTGCCAGCAGTGAAAAGGCGGACGGGGGAGGGCAGTTCTTC. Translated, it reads CASSEKADGGGQFF.